Sequencing of this T cell receptor beta chain was carried out in a study of blood T cell repertoires in COVID-19. Followed longitudinally, the Seattle patients had been enrolled during active infection. V trimming: 2 bases; J trimming: 4 bases; junction bases outside the gene matches: 7. The CDR3 length is 16 residues. Germline loops: CDR1 SGHTA, CDR2 FQGTGA. Data came from immunoSEQ multiplex PCR; TCRdb stores just in-frame clones and leaves some out. The sample yields 300,000 to 400,000 clones, approximately 91% seen once. The V gene is TRBV7-3, the J gene TRBJ2-1, with 8 bases fitting TRBD2. What was sequenced was peripheral blood. The TCR originated in a woman aged 70-85 years with COVID-19, enrolled during active disease. CDR3 protein: CASSLARGGLYNEQFF. The CDR3 coding sequence is TGTGCCAGCAGCTTAGCTCGGGGGGGCCTTTACAATGAGCAGTTCTTC.